The clone carrying this T cell receptor (beta chain) was found many times. The data are from a study of early T cells in non-severe SARS-CoV-2 infection. About the study: RNA in bulk from unsorted whole blood was sequenced, and chains were unpaired.

Molecules of cDNA were individually given unique molecular identifiers that were attached to them. A single record per CDR3 protein comes from TCRdb applying MiXCR to the 5' RACE reads. Of 70,000 to 95,000 distinct CDR3 sequences listed, more than 9% are singletons. Germline V gives CDR1 MNHEY, CDR2 SMNVEV (reference sequence). The CDR3 length is 15 residues. The V end lost 11 bases, the J end lost 0 bases, and 18 bases lay between the germline ends. Material: whole blood. The TCR sequence derives from an adult who was a healthcare worker with PCR-confirmed SARS-CoV-2 infection or an uninfected control (not recorded which). The chain combines TRBV27 with TRBJ2-3; unclear D gene. In DNA, the CDR3 is TGTGCCTCCCTCTCGTCTACCCCAAGCACAGATACGCAGTATTTT. Its protein product is CASLSSTPSTDTQYF.